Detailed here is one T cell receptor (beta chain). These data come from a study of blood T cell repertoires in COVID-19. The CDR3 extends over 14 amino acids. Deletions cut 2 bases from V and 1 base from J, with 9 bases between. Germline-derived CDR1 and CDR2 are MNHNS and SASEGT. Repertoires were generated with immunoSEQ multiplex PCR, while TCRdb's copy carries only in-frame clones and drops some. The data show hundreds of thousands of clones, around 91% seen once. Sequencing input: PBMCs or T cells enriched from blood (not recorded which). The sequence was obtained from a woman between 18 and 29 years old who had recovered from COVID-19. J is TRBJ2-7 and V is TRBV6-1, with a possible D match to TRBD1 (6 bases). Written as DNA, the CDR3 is TGTGCCAGCAGTGAATACAGGGAGTCCTACGAGCAGTACTTC. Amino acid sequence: CASSEYRESYEQYF.